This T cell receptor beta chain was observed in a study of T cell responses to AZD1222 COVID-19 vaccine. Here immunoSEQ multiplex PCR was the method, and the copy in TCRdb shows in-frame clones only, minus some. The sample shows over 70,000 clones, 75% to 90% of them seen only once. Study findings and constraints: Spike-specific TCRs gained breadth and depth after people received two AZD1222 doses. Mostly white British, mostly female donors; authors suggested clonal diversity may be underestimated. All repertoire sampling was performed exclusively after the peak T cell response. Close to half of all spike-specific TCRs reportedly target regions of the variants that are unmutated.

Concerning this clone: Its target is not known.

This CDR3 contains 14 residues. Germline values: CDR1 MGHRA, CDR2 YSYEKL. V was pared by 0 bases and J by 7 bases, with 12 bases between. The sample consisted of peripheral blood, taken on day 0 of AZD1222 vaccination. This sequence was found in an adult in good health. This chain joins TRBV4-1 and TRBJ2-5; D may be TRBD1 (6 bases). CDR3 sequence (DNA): TGCGCCAGCAGCCAAGAAGGACAGTATGCGACCCAGTACTTC. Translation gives CASSQEGQYATQYF.